These 9 T cell receptor beta chains were all obtained from the same sample, sequenced in a study of technical replicates of blood from a handful of donors (dated by TCRdb to about 2017). The receptor library was made with the immunoSEQ multiplex PCR assay. The immuneACCESS repertoire file appears here via TCRdb, limited to in-frame rearrangements. These files lack a portion of the clones; in checked studies, under half of the deficit traces to unresolved V genes, and the cause of the others is not known. Recorded for this sample are 80,000 or so clones; 95% to 98% of them occurred a single time. Approximately 0.14% of the sample is held by the ten biggest clonotypes. Sequenced sample: T cells isolated from PBMCs. These receptors were collected from a human donor in good health.

The V and J genes are TRBV6-1 and TRBJ1-5; D is undetermined. The germline CDR1 and CDR2 sequences are MNHNS and SASEGT. The ends were cut back, 6 bases at V and 3 bases at J, with 9 bases in the middle. The CDR3 sequence is 13 residues long. The CDR3 sequence is CASRSGNNQPQHF. CDR3 sequence (DNA): TGTGCCAGCAGGTCAGGCAACAATCAGCCCCAGCATTTT.

The chain is built from TRBV6-1 and TRBJ1-1; D unclear. The CDR3 is 12 amino acids. V dropped 4 bases and J dropped 6 bases, with 9 bases sitting between them. Germline-derived CDR1 and CDR2 are MNHNS and SASEGT. The CDR3, as DNA: TGTGCCAGCAGTGTTCCGTATCCTGAAGCTTTCTTT. Protein sequence: CASSVPYPEAFF.

The chain is built from TRBV6-6 and TRBJ2-7; 10 bases agree with TRBD2. With 11 bases clipped from V and 3 bases from J, the junction kept 7 bases outside the gene matches. Looked up from germline, CDR1 is MNHNY and CDR2 is SVGAGI (reference sequence). The CDR3 has 13 amino acids. The CDR3 DNA reads as TGTGCCGTAAGAGCGGGGGGGCTCTACGAGCAGTACTTC. Its protein product is CAVRAGGLYEQYF.

V and J are TRBV21-1 and TRBJ1-2; the D segment call TRBD1 is taken from the table without a DNA check. TRBV21-1 represents a pseudogene. This CDR3 spans 20 amino acids. CDR3 loop: CASSKVVNREQQGARYGYTF. The CDR3 bases are TGTGCCAGCAGCAAAGTGGTTAACAGAGAACAACAGGGGGCTCGCTATGGCTACACCTTC.

The chain employs TRBV7-2 and TRBJ2-7, with 7 bases matching TRBD2. Germline CDR1 reads SGHTA; CDR2 reads FQGNSA. V lost 3 bases and J lost 3; bases outside the gene matches: 2. CDR3 length: 13 residues. Here the CDR3 DNA reads TGTGCCAGCAGCTTTCAGCGGGGCTACGAGCAGTACTTC. As protein: CASSFQRGYEQYF.

The sample holds one count of this clone. V gene TRBV18 combines with J gene TRBJ2-7, with D possibly matching TRBD1 (6 bases). Trimming stripped 6 bases from V and 2 bases from J, with 8 bases between. This CDR3 comprises 12 residues. In germline, CDR1 is KGHSH, CDR2 LQKENI. The CDR3 nucleotides are TGTGCCAGCTCTACAGGGACCTACGAGCAGTACTTC. Translating it yields CASSTGTYEQYF.

V is TRBV6-5 and J is TRBJ2-2; unclear D gene. This CDR3 region has 14 residues. From germline, CDR1 is MNHEY and CDR2 SVGAGI. Trimming pared 5 bases from V and 4 bases from J, leaving 11 bases between. In DNA, the CDR3 is TGTGCCAGCAGTACAAGGAGAGCCACCGGGGAGCTGTTTTTT. This gives the protein CASSTRRATGELFF.

V and J are TRBV6-1 and TRBJ1-3; D perhaps matches TRBD1 (5 bases). The ends were cut back, 1 base at V and 0 bases at J, with 19 bases in the middle. The CDR3 is 19 residues long. CDR1 is MNHNS, CDR2 SASEGT, per germline. CDR3 loop: CASSEEPGGLTISGNTIYF. In DNA form, the CDR3 reads TGTGCCAGCAGTGAAGAGCCGGGGGGACTTACTATCTCTGGAAACACCATATATTTT.

This chain links TRBV7-9 with TRBJ1-2; possibly TRBD1 for D (6 bases). Germline lookup yields CDR1 SEHNR and CDR2 FQNEAQ (reference sequence). CDR3 length: 14 amino acids. V lost 1 base, J lost 2 bases, and 8 bases lay in between. CDR3 DNA: TGTGCCAGCAGCTTAGTCGGGACAAACTATGGCTACACCTTC. This gives the protein CASSLVGTNYGYTF.